The rows below give T cell receptor beta chains drawn from one sample of a study of CD8 T cells in Susac syndrome. TCRdb reanalysed the immunoSEQ multiplex PCR reads using MiXCR and keeps one entry per CDR3 protein. The sample has around 81,000 distinct CDR3 sequences, 90% to 95% seen once. Sequencing was done on a sample of CD8+ T cells from PBMCs. The receptors come from a human donor with Susac syndrome. CDR3s include the opening cysteine and the closing phenylalanine or tryptophan. The D gene is left open where the match is weak. Size values are once, few and many counts, or a class for expanded clones, and some rows have none.

v_gene	j_gene	abundance	d_gene	CDR3nt	CDR3aa
TRBV7-9	TRBJ1-2	NA	NA	TGTGCCAGCAGCCCACCCCAGGCCCCGGGAGGCTACACCTTC	CASSPPQAPGGYTF
TRBV13	TRBJ2-2	NA	TRBD2	TGTGCCAGCAGTACTAGCGGGGGGTCCTACACCGGGGAGCTGTTTTTT	CASSTSGGSYTGELFF
TRBV19	TRBJ2-3	NA	NA	TGTGCCAGTAGTATAAGGGCAGAAGATACGCAGTATTTT	CASSIRAEDTQYF
TRBV12-3/TRBV12-4	TRBJ2-2	NA	NA	TGTGCCAGCAGTTTTTCTCCCACCGGGGAGCTGTTTTTT	CASSFSPTGELFF
TRBV5-1	TRBJ1-5	NA	NA	TGCGCCAGCAGCTTGGGGGAAGGGTCCCAGCCCCAGCATTTT	CASSLGEGSQPQHF
TRBV12-3/TRBV12-4	TRBJ2-7	NA	TRBD2	TGTGCCAGCAGTCTGGGACTAGCGGGATCGAAGTCCTACGAGCAGTACTTC	CASSLGLAGSKSYEQYF
TRBV7-8	TRBJ2-5	NA	TRBD1	TGTGCCAGCATCCCTAGACAGGGGAGGCAAGAGACCCAGTACTTC	CASIPRQGRQETQYF
TRBV7-9	TRBJ2-1	NA	TRBD2	TGTGCCAGCAGCTTAGTGAGTAGCGGGAGTGAGCAGTTCTTC	CASSLVSSGSEQFF
TRBV7-9	TRBJ2-3	NA	TRBD2	TGTGCCAGCAGCTCTCAAGGACTAGCGTACACAGATACGCAGTATTTT	CASSSQGLAYTDTQYF
TRBV7-9	TRBJ1-2	NA	NA	TGTGCCAGCAGCTTCGGGGTCTCAGCTAACTATGGCTACACCTTC	CASSFGVSANYGYTF
TRBV7-9	TRBJ2-5	NA	NA	TGTGCCAGCAGCCGAATCGCCAGTGGCCGACAAGAGACCCAGTACTTC	CASSRIASGRQETQYF
TRBV7-3	TRBJ2-5	NA	NA	TGTGCCAGCAGCTTCCGTGAGGAGACCCAGTACTTC	CASSFREETQYF
TRBV30	TRBJ2-7	NA	NA	TGTGCCTGGAGTGTAGTTGGGAACGAGCAGTACTTC	CAWSVVGNEQYF
TRBV27	TRBJ2-3	NA	NA	TGTGCCAGCAGTTTACAAGACCCGACAGATACGCAGTATTTT	CASSLQDPTDTQYF
TRBV28	TRBJ1-5	NA	NA	TGTGCCAGCGTGGCAGGCGATCAGCCCCAGCATTTT	CASVAGDQPQHF
TRBV12-3/TRBV12-4	TRBJ2-3	NA	NA	TGTGCCAGCAGGTGGACAGATACGCAGTATTTT	CASRWTDTQYF
TRBV7-9	TRBJ2-5	NA	NA	TGTGCCAGCAGCTTCCTAGAGGGAGAGACCCAGTACTTC	CASSFLEGETQYF
TRBV11-2	TRBJ2-5	NA	TRBD1	TGTGCCAGCAGCTCAGGCGACAGGGGGCTGGAGACCCAGTACTTC	CASSSGDRGLETQYF
TRBV2	TRBJ2-1	NA	TRBD2	TGTGCCAGCAGTGAGATGGTAGCGGGAGAGGGTGACAATGAGCAGTTCTTC	CASSEMVAGEGDNEQFF
TRBV29-1	TRBJ2-7	NA	TRBD1	TGCAGCGTTGAAGACGGGACAGGCCCCCGGGAGCAGTACTTC	CSVEDGTGPREQYF
TRBV29-1	TRBJ2-7	NA	NA	TGCAGCGTTGGAGGGAATCAATACGAGCAGTACTTC	CSVGGNQYEQYF
TRBV29-1	TRBJ2-1	NA	TRBD1	TGCAGCGTGGGGACAGCACCCAACAATGAGCAGTTCTTC	CSVGTAPNNEQFF
TRBV12-5	TRBJ1-5	NA	NA	TGTGCTAGTCACCCCTCCGTAGGTGGGAGCAATCAGCCCCAGCATTTT	CASHPSVGGSNQPQHF
TRBV7-8	TRBJ2-5	NA	NA	TGTGCCAGCAGCGCGACAGAACAAGAGACCCAGTACTTC	CASSATEQETQYF
TRBV29-1	TRBJ2-5	once	TRBD2	TGCAGCGTTGGGGGACTAGCGGGGGCCTTACAAGAGACCCAGTACTTC	CSVGGLAGALQETQYF
TRBV18	TRBJ2-1	NA	TRBD1	TGTGCCAGCTCACCCCCGACAGGGGGGAATGAGCAGTTCTTC	CASSPPTGGNEQFF
TRBV5-4	TRBJ2-1	NA	TRBD2	TGTGCCAGCAGCCCGGGACTAGCGTTACGGGAAGCGCAGTTCTTC	CASSPGLALREAQFF